The T cell receptor (beta chain) described here comes from a study of T cell repertoires in cytomegalovirus infection. TCRdb used MiXCR to reprocess the reads, holding one entry per CDR3 protein. The sample carries a few hundred thousand distinct CDR3 sequences, approximately 26% recorded once. The sample consisted of PBMCs. The sequence was obtained from a human donor in good health (CMV status not recorded). Some clones in this sample may be carry-over from other donors' samples.

This chain's CDR3 is CASIPDLSYNEQFF. In nucleotides, the CDR3 is TGCGCCAGCATCCCCGACTTATCCTACAATGAGCAGTTCTTC. This rearrangement joins TRBV5-1 to TRBJ2-1; no firm D call. Germline CDR1 is SGHRS and CDR2 is YFSETQ. Trimming took 6 bases from V and 1 from J, leaving 11 bases between them. This CDR3 has 14 residues.